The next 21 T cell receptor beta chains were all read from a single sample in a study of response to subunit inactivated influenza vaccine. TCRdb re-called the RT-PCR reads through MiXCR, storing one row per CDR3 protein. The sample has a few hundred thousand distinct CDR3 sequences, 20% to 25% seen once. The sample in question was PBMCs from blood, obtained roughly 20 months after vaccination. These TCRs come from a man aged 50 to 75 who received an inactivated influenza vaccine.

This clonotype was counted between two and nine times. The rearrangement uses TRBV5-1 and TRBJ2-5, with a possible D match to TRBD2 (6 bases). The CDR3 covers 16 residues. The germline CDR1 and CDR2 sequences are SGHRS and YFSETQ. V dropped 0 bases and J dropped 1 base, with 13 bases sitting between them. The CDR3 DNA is TGCGCCAGCAGCTTGGTGGGGGGACGAACCCAAGAGACCCAGTACTTC. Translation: CASSLVGGRTQETQYF.

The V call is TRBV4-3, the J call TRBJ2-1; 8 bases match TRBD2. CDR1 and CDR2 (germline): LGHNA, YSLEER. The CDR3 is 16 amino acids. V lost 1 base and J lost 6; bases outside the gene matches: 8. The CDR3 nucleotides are TGCGCCAGCAGCCAAGGGGCTACTAGCGGCGTCAATGAGCAGTTCTTC. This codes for CASSQGATSGVNEQFF.

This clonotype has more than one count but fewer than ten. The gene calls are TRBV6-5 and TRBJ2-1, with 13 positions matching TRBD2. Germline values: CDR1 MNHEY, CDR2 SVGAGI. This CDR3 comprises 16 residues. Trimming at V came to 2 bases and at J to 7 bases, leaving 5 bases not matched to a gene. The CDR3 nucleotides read TGTGCCAGCAGTTACCCGGGACTAGCGGGAAGGAATGAGCAGTTCTTC. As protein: CASSYPGLAGRNEQFF.

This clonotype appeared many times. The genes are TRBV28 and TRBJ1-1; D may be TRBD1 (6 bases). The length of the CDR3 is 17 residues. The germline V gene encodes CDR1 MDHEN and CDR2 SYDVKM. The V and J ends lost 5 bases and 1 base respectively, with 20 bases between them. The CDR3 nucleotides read TGTGCCAGCAGTCTAGGGGGTTTTTGGGGAGCGAACACTGAAGCTTTCTTT. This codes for CASSLGGFWGANTEAFF.

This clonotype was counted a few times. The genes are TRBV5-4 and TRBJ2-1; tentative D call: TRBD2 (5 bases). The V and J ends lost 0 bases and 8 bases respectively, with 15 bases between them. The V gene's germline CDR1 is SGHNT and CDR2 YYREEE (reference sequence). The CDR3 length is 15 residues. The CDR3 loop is CASSLVAASKDEQFF. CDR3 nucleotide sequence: TGTGCCAGCAGCTTGGTGGCGGCTAGCAAGGATGAGCAGTTCTTC.

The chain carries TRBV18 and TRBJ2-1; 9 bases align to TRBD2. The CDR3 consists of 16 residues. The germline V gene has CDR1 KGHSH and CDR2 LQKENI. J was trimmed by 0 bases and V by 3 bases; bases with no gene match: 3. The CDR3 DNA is TGTGCCAGCTCACCCGGACTAGCGCGCTCCTACAATGAGCAGTTCTTC. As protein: CASSPGLARSYNEQFF.

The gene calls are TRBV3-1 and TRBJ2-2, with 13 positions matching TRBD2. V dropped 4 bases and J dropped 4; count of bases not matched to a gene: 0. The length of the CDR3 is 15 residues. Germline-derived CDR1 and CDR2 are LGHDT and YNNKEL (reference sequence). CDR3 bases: TGTGCCAGCAGCCGGACTAGCGGGGGCACCGGGGAGCTGTTTTTT. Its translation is CASSRTSGGTGELFF.

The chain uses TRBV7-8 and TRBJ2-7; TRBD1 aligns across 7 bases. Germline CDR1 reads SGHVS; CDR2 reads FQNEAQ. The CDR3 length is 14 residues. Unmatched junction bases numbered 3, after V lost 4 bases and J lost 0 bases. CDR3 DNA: TGTGCCAGCAGCTCGGACAGGAGCTCCTACGAGCAGTACTTC. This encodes CASSSDRSSYEQYF.

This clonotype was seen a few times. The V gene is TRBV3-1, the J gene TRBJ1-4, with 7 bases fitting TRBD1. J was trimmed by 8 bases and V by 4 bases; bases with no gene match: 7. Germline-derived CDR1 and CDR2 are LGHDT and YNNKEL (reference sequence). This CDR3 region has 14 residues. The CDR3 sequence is CASSPLDRAEKLFF. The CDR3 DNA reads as TGTGCCAGCAGCCCCCTCGACAGGGCCGAAAAACTGTTTTTT.

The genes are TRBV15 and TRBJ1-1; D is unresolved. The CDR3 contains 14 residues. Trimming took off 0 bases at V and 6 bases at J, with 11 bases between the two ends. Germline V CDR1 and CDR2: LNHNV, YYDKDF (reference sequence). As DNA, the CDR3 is TGTGCCACCAGCAGAGATCTAAAGAGGTCTGAAGCTTTCTTT. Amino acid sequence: CATSRDLKRSEAFF.

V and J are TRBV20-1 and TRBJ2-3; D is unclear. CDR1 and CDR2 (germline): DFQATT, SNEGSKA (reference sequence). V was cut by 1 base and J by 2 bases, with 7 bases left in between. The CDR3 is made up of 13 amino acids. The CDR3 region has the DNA TGCAGTGCTAGAGCCCTAACCACAGATACGCAGTATTTT. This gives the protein CSARALTTDTQYF.

The DNA of the CDR3 is TGCAGTGCTCAGCAAGGGACAGGGAGGACTGAAGCTTTCTTT. Protein sequence: CSAQQGTGRTEAFF. The chain uses TRBV20-1 and TRBJ1-1, with 9 bases fitting TRBD1. Unmatched junction bases numbered 9, after V lost 5 bases and J lost 5 bases. In germline, CDR1 is DFQATT, CDR2 SNEGSKA (reference sequence). The CDR3 is 14 residues long.

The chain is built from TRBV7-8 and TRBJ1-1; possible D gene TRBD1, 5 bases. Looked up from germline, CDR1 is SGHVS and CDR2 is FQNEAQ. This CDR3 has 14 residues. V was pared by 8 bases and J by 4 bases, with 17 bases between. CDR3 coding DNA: TGTGCCAGCGTGATGGGGGAGCTTAGCACTGAAGCTTTCTTT. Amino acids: CASVMGELSTEAFF. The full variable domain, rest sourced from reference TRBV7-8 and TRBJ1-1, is GAGVSQSPRYKVAKRGQDVALRCDPISGHVSLFWYQQALGQGPEFLTYFQNEAQLDKSGLPSDRFFAERPEGSVSTLKIQRTQQEDSAVYLCASVMGELSTEAFFGQGTRLTVV.

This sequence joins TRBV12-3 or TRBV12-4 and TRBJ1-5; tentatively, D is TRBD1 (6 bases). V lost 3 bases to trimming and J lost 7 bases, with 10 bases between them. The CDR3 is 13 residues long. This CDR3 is CASSLGARQPQHF. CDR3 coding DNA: TGTGCCAGCAGTTTGGGGGCTAGACAGCCCCAGCATTTT.

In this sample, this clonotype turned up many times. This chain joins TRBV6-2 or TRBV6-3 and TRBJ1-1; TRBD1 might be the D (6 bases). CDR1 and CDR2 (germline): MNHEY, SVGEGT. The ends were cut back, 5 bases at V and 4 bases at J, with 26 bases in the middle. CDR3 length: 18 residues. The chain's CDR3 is CASSKLPPRSGASTEAFF. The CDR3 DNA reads TGTGCCAGCAGTAAACTACCCCCGCGATCAGGGGCCTCCACTGAAGCTTTCTTT.

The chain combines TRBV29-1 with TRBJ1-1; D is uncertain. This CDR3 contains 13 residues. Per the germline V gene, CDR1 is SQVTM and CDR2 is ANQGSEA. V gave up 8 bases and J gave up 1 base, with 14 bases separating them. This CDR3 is CSLARDPNTEAFF. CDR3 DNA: TGCAGCCTGGCAAGGGATCCGAACACTGAAGCTTTCTTT.

The chain's CDR3 is CASSHKRLSSYNEQFF. The CDR3 nucleotides read TGTGCCAGCAGCCATAAGCGCCTTAGCTCCTACAATGAGCAGTTCTTC. The genes are TRBV7-2 and TRBJ2-1; D gene ambiguous. V was cut by 5 bases and J by 0 bases, with 14 bases left in between. The V gene's germline CDR1 is SGHTA and CDR2 FQGNSA. This CDR3 spans 16 amino acids. The complete variable domain, with remaining parts taken from reference TRBV7-2 and TRBJ2-1, reads GAGVSQSPSNKVTEKGKDVELRCDPISGHTALYWYRQSLGQGLEFLIYFQGNSAPDKSGLPSDRFSAERTGGSVSTLTIQRTQQEDSAVYLCASSHKRLSSYNEQFFGPGTRLTVL.

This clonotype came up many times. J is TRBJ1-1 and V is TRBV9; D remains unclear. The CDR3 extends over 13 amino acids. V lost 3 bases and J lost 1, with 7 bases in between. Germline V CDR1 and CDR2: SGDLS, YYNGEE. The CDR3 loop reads CASSDRSNTEAFF. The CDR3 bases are TGTGCCAGCAGCGACAGATCGAACACTGAAGCTTTCTTT.

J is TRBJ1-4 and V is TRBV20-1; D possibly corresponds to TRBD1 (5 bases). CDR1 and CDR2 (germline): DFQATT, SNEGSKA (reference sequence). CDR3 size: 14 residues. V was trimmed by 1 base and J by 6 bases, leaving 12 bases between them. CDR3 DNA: TGCAGTGCTAGAGTCGTCAGGGACCATGAAAAACTGTTTTTT. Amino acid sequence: CSARVVRDHEKLFF.

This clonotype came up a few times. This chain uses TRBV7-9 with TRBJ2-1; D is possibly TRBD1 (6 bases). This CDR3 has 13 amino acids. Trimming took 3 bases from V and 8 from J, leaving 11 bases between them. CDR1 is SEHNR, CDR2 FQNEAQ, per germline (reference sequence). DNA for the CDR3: TGTGCCAGCAGCTTTCCCAACAGGGATGAGCAGTTCTTC. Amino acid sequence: CASSFPNRDEQFF.

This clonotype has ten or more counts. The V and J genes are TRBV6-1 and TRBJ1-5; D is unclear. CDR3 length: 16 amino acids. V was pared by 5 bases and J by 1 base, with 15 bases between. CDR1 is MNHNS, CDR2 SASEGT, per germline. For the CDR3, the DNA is TGTGCCAGCAGTCCCGCACAAGTGTTGAGCAATCAGCCCCAGCATTTT. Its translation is CASSPAQVLSNQPQHF.